The following is a T cell receptor beta chain sequence with its context. Which antigen it targets is not known. No base-level quality is on record; no much larger clone is a single base apart. This record comes from a study of shared clonotypes between healthy human individuals (dated by TCRdb to 2020 to 2021). With regard to the full study: The cohort included three men and a couple of women between 18 and 49 years of age. For each donor, CD4 naive and CD4 memory were each given three plates, CD8 naive was given two plates, and CD8 memory was given one plate. To estimate repertoire size and how much clonotype sharing occurs between individuals, the study deeply sequenced the blood TCR repertoires of roughly 5 healthy adults. To increase sequencing depth and limit assay-specific biases, TCR repertoire library preparation and sequencing were carried out by different laboratories using diverse techniques. Per donor, leukapheresis produced somewhere between about 0.94 and 8.9 billion PBMCs. Study-level results and caveats: About 4.5% of naive CD4, 3.5% of naive CD8, 2.3% of memory CD4, and around 0.42% of memory CD8 clonotypes were shared across four donors. Sampling was limited to blood, and TCR repertoires in tissue likely differ from TCR repertoires in blood. Incomplete sequencing was indicated by rarefaction of sorted-subset datasets, despite the large sequencing depth. Pairwise subsampling indicated that sequencing depth was expected to affect the degree of clonotype sharing among donors. The small number of donors limited the genetic and exposure-history diversity represented. Clonotypes shared by all four sorted-subset donors showed higher generation probabilities than non-shared clonotypes. Naive subsets generally had larger estimated clonotype richness than memory subsets.

The donors were healthy, HIV-negative adults who had no recently reported acute infections or vaccinations. Every donor was a Caucasian adult residing in Nashville, Tennessee, USA. CD4+ T cells were enriched by magnetic negative selection, after which naive cells were positively selected on CD45RA and the negative fraction was taken as the memory subset. After blood collection by leukapheresis, PBMCs were isolated using Ficoll-Histopaque density gradient centrifugation and then cryopreserved in the vapor phase of liquid nitrogen. Analytical flow cytometry was used to check the purity and quantity of every magnetically sorted T cell population. From each sorted fraction, genomic DNA was isolated and quantified by UV absorbance on a Nanodrop 2000c. V was cut back by 4 bases and J by 4 bases, leaving a gap of 14 bases between them. CDR1 and CDR2 were assigned from the germline V gene as SGHDT and YYEEEE. The CDR3 sequence holds 15 residues, the cysteine and phenylalanine included. Only the CDR3 portion is preserved as DNA: 45 bases, with reading frame beginning at the first base.

TCR CDR3 regions were amplified from genomic DNA by multiplex PCR using the deep immunoSEQ assay. Extracted genomic DNA from each cell subset was distributed evenly across all wells of several immunoSEQ 96-well plates, and each plate was treated as a replicate. For sorted subsets, each replicate PCR was loaded with about 200 ng genomic DNA, equivalent to 30,000 or so T cell genomes. Purified libraries were quantified with a Qubit 3.0 fluorometer, sized on a Bioanalyzer 2100, and re-quantified with the KAPA Library Quantification kit. Every immunoSEQ 96-well plate was sequenced on a dedicated single-read 150-cycle Illumina NextSeq 550 flow cell. Per the source publication's procedure: Because the immunoSEQ output held only junctional sequences and lacked quality scores, the filtering could not match the filtering applied to full-length reads. To assign V/J genes and CDR3, sequences were annotated against IMGT germline references using PyIR, a Python wrapper for IgBLAST v1.9. Reads were filtered out if the reads had weak V/J assignments (E-value above 1e-6), no CDR3, stop codons, out-of-frame junctions, or ambiguous translated residues. A V3J clonotype was defined by an identical inferred V gene, J gene, and CDR3 amino acid sequence. The percentage overlap between two repertoires was calculated by dividing the number of shared unique clonotypes by the size of the smaller repertoire. Three approaches were used to assess repertoire richness: RTK rarefaction, the Chao1 estimator, and Recon v2.1 estimates of unobserved clonotypes. OLGA was used to compute generation probabilities for all TCRbeta clonotypes that the gDNA method yielded from a handful of donors. TCRdb provides this immuneACCESS table in a form limited to in-frame rearrangements. Some clones are lacking; in checked studies, under half of them reflect an unresolved V gene, and why the rest are absent is not known. V and J calls and clone size follow that table, whereas D and trimming were derived from the DNA. Present in this sample are about 700,000 clones, approximately 79% of which were seen just once. 1.5% to 2% of the sample is taken by the ten largest.

The sequence was collected from a woman in her 30s in good health. The chain employs TRBV5-6 and TRBJ1-4, with no confidently assigned D gene. Specimen: memory CD4+ T cells sorted from blood. Taken with the paper, the label for cell subset or site translates to: CD45RA-negative fraction. The CDR3 amino acid sequence is: CASSARSADNEKLFF. The sequence in DNA is TGTGCCAGCAGCGCCCGTTCGGCGGATAATGAAAAACTGTTTTTT.